Presented here are 17 T cell receptor beta chains from one specimen sequenced in a study of blood T cell repertoires in COVID-19 (dated by TCRdb to 2019 to 2021). The library was produced with the immunoSEQ multiplex PCR assay. TCRdb holds this immuneACCESS table with in-frame rearrangements only. Some clones are missing; in checked studies, unresolved V genes explain under half, and the rest has no known cause. The sample contains approximately 290,000 clones, around 89% of them found a single time. Approximately 0.84% of the sample lies in the top ten. The sequencing input was peripheral blood. These receptors all come from a man under 40 with acute or convalescent COVID-19.

In DNA, the CDR3 is TGTGCCAGCAGCTCGGACAGGGGAAACATTCAGTACTTC. Its translation: CASSSDRGNIQYF. The chain recombines TRBV5-4 with TRBJ2-4; 9 nucleotides match TRBD1. Germline loops: CDR1 SGHNT, CDR2 YYREEE (reference sequence). The CDR3 contains 13 residues. V gave up 3 bases and J gave up 6 bases; unmatched junction bases: 1. Combining the CDR3 with reference TRBV5-4 and TRBJ2-4 gives the whole variable domain ETGVTQSPTHLIKTRGQQVTLRCSSQSGHNTVSWYQQALGQGPQFIFQYYREEENGRGNFPPRFSGLQFPNYSSELNVNALELDDSALYLCASSSDRGNIQYFGAGTRLSVL.

The chain joins TRBV19 to TRBJ1-1; D may be TRBD1 (6 bases). The CDR3 is made up of 14 amino acids. V gave up 2 bases and J gave up 4 bases, with 11 bases separating them. Germline-derived CDR1 and CDR2 are LNHDA and SQIVND (reference sequence). CDR3: CASSIRGGGTEAFF. The CDR3 DNA sequence: TGTGCCAGTAGTATAAGGGGGGGCGGCACTGAAGCTTTCTTT.

V gene TRBV18 combines with J gene TRBJ2-5; D is unclear. V was cut by 3 bases and J by 4 bases, with 3 bases left in between. The germline gives CDR1 KGHSH, CDR2 LQKENI. The CDR3 length is 11 residues. The DNA for the CDR3 is TGTGCCAGCTCACCCTCAGAGACCCAGTACTTC. It is translated as CASSPSETQYF.

The chain joins TRBV30 to TRBJ1-2; no clear D. Germline values: CDR1 GTSNPN, CDR2 SVGIG (reference sequence). Deletions cut 0 bases from V and 2 bases from J, with 7 bases between. This CDR3 is 13 amino acids long. CDR3 sequence: CAWSVQSNYGYTF. In DNA form, the CDR3 reads TGTGCCTGGAGTGTACAATCAAACTATGGCTACACCTTC.

In its sample, this clone was seen a few times. The chain uses TRBV5-6 and TRBJ2-7, with D unresolved. Trimming stripped 3 bases from V and 2 bases from J, with 3 bases between. Germline loops: CDR1 SGHDT, CDR2 YYEEEE. This CDR3 has 11 amino acids. For the CDR3, the DNA is TGTGCCAGCAGCTCCGCCTACGAGCAGTACTTC. Its protein product is CASSSAYEQYF. Combining the CDR3 with reference TRBV5-6 and TRBJ2-7 gives the whole variable domain DAGVTQSPTHLIKTRGQQVTLRCSPKSGHDTVSWYQQALGQGPQFIFQYYEEEERQRGNFPDRFSGHQFPNYSSELNVNALLLGDSALYLCASSSAYEQYFGPGTRLTVT.

The chain carries TRBV5-6 and TRBJ2-3; 8 bases agree with TRBD2. This CDR3 spans 19 amino acids. With V trimmed by 1 base and J by 4 bases, 17 bases remained unmatched. Germline CDR1 reads SGHDT; CDR2 reads YYEEEE. The CDR3 bases are TGTGCCAGCAGCTTGTACGAGACGGGAGGGCAAACCTTCGCAGATACGCAGTATTTT. It codes for CASSLYETGGQTFADTQYF. Full variable domain (missing parts from reference TRBV5-6 and TRBJ2-3): DAGVTQSPTHLIKTRGQQVTLRCSPKSGHDTVSWYQQALGQGPQFIFQYYEEEERQRGNFPDRFSGHQFPNYSSELNVNALLLGDSALYLCASSLYETGGQTFADTQYFGPGTRLTVL.

The chain carries TRBV2 and TRBJ1-1; a possible D gene is TRBD1 (5 bases). Trimming pared 9 bases from V and 0 bases from J, leaving 11 bases between. The CDR3 sequence is 13 residues long. CDR1 is SNHLY and CDR2 is FYNNEI in the germline V gene. The CDR3, as DNA: TGTGCCAGGGACCGGGGGATGAACACTGAAGCTTTCTTT. It encodes CARDRGMNTEAFF.

J is TRBJ2-4 and V is TRBV5-1; 14 positions match TRBD2. The CDR3 consists of 17 residues. V trimming: 4 bases; J trimming: 7 bases; junction bases outside the gene matches: 10. CDR1 is SGHRS and CDR2 is YFSETQ in the germline V gene. The CDR3 protein is CASSLGTSGSGWNIQYF. CDR3 coding DNA: TGCGCCAGCAGCCTAGGGACTAGCGGGAGCGGGTGGAACATTCAGTACTTC.

This clone is a singleton in its sample. V and J are TRBV5-1 and TRBJ1-5; weak D call: TRBD1 (6 bases). CDR3 length equals 14 residues. V dropped 5 bases and J dropped 3 bases, with 12 bases sitting between them. The germline V gene has CDR1 SGHRS and CDR2 YFSETQ. The DNA for the CDR3 is TGCGCCAGCAGTGTGGACAGCCCCAATCAGCCCCAGCATTTT. Protein: CASSVDSPNQPQHF.

This sequence joins TRBV30 and TRBJ2-4; D is perhaps TRBD1 (6 bases). CDR3 size: 13 residues. Germline CDR1 and CDR2: GTSNPN and SVGIG (reference sequence). Trimming took off 2 bases at V and 2 bases at J, with 7 bases between the two ends. The CDR3 DNA follows: TGTGCCTGGAGTACAGGGACCAAAAACATTCAGTACTTC. It is translated as CAWSTGTKNIQYF.

The J gene is TRBJ2-7, the V gene TRBV5-1; 10 bases fit TRBD1. The V gene end was trimmed by 4 bases and the J gene end by 2 bases; junction bases not matched to a gene: 6. Per germline, CDR1 SGHRS and CDR2 YFSETQ. The CDR3 loop spans 15 amino acids. CDR3 sequence reads: CASSPRTGGAYEQYF. As DNA, the CDR3 is TGCGCCAGCAGCCCCCGGACAGGGGGGGCCTACGAGCAGTACTTC.

The rearrangement links TRBV5-6 to TRBJ2-2; 8 nucleotides agree with TRBD2. The germline V gene encodes CDR1 SGHDT and CDR2 YYEEEE. The CDR3 has 15 amino acids. The V and J ends lost 7 bases and 1 base, in that order; junction bases with no gene match: 6. This chain's CDR3 is CASLQSGGNTGELFF. The CDR3 nucleotides are TGTGCCAGCCTACAGAGCGGGGGGAACACCGGGGAGCTGTTTTTT.

The genes are TRBV27 and TRBJ2-3, with 10 bases aligning to TRBD2. The CDR3 totals 14 residues. Losses at the gene ends were 6 bases for V and 3 bases for J; bases not matched to a gene: 3. Germline V gene data show CDR1 as MNHEY and CDR2 as SMNVEV (reference sequence). The CDR3 region has the DNA TGTGCCAGCAGCGAGCGGGGGGGAACAGATACGCAGTATTTT. Residues: CASSERGGTDTQYF.

J is TRBJ2-7 and V is TRBV4-1; TRBD1 matches 10 bases. In germline, CDR1 is MGHRA, CDR2 YSYEKL. The CDR3 loop spans 15 amino acids. The junction had 8 bases not matched to a gene; V was cut back by 3 bases and J by 6 bases. In DNA form, the CDR3 reads TGCGCCAGCAGCCAGGCGGGGACAGGGGAGAGCGAGCAGTACTTC. Translation: CASSQAGTGESEQYF.

Comments on this clone: In the same sample, other DNA sequences code for this CDR3. The chain recombines TRBV5-1 with TRBJ2-5, with D tentatively TRBD1 (6 bases). Trimming took off 4 bases at V and 4 bases at J, with 11 bases between the two ends. Germline CDR1 reads SGHRS; CDR2 reads YFSETQ. This CDR3 contains 13 residues. The CDR3 region is CASSLQGRETQYF. The CDR3, as DNA: TGCGCCAGCAGCCTACAGGGAAGAGAGACCCAGTACTTC.

J is TRBJ2-1 and V is TRBV11-1; 10 nucleotides agree with TRBD2. V lost 3 bases and J lost 7; bases outside the gene matches: 0. In germline, CDR1 is SGHAT, CDR2 FQDESV (reference sequence). This CDR3 spans 13 amino acids. CDR3 residues: CASSLGLANEQFF. Written as DNA, the CDR3 is TGTGCCAGCAGCTTGGGACTAGCGAATGAGCAGTTCTTC.

The J gene is TRBJ2-1, the V gene TRBV7-9; D might be TRBD2 (6 bases). The CDR3 runs to 15 residues. Between the trimmed V and J ends, which lost 5 bases and 5 bases, there was a span of 16 bases. Germline lookup yields CDR1 SEHNR and CDR2 FQNEAQ (reference sequence). CDR3 amino acids: CASSIRLVVDNEQFF. CDR3 DNA: TGTGCCAGCAGCATTAGACTAGTGGTGGACAATGAGCAGTTCTTC.